What follows are 18 T cell receptor beta chains derived from one specimen sequenced in a study of blood T cell repertoires in COVID-19. Data came from immunoSEQ multiplex PCR; TCRdb stores just in-frame clones and leaves some out. Here the sample spans approximately 90,000 clones, roughly 80% being singletons. Material: peripheral blood. The receptors shown here come from a man between 60 and 70 years old with acute or convalescent COVID-19.

The chain employs TRBV3-1 (or the pseudogene TRBV3-2) and TRBJ2-1, with 12 nucleotides matching TRBD2. The CDR3 totals 13 residues. The germline CDR1 and CDR2 sequences are LGHDT and YNNKEL (reference sequence). V trimming: 8 bases; J trimming: 12 bases; junction bases outside the gene matches: 8. CDR3 region: CASSTSGSIRQFF. DNA for the CDR3: TGTGCCAGCTCGACTAGCGGGAGTATAAGGCAGTTCTTC.

The CDR3 region is CASSPQVNAYEQYF. The CDR3 DNA reads TGTGCCAGCAGCCCCCAGGTAAACGCCTACGAGCAGTACTTC. This chain links TRBV3-1 (or the pseudogene TRBV3-2) with TRBJ2-7; D not resolved. This CDR3 has 14 residues. Looked up from germline, CDR1 is LGHDT and CDR2 is YNNKEL (reference sequence). V lost 4 bases to trimming and J lost 2 bases, with 12 bases between them.

This clone was detected once. This chain uses TRBV5-1 with TRBJ1-6, with 9 bases lining up with TRBD1. V was clipped by 2 bases and J by 8 bases; unmatched bases: 11. From germline, CDR1 is SGHRS and CDR2 YFSETQ. The CDR3 spans 17 residues. CDR3 nucleotide sequence: TGCGCCAGCAGCTTCAGCCCAGACAGGGGGTTGGATTCACCCCTCCACTTT. It is translated as CASSFSPDRGLDSPLHF.

The chain combines TRBV12-5 with TRBJ1-1; 8 bases map to TRBD1. With V trimmed by 5 bases and J by 5 bases, 10 bases remained unmatched. The length of the CDR3 is 15 residues. Germline V gene sequence: CDR1 LGHNT, CDR2 FRNRAP. The CDR3 DNA reads TGTGCTAGTGGTCCTACTGCAGGGGGCTGGACTGAAGCTTTCTTT. It specifies CASGPTAGGWTEAFF.

The chain combines TRBV19 with TRBJ1-5; D is ambiguous. Trimming removed 0 bases at V and 0 bases at J, with 24 bases between. This CDR3 contains 21 residues. Germline CDR1 is LNHDA and CDR2 is SQIVND (reference sequence). As DNA, the CDR3 is TGTGCCAGTAGTATAGATTCCCTGATTGGTCAGCGACTCGTTAGCAATCAGCCCCAGCATTTT. This sequence encodes CASSIDSLIGQRLVSNQPQHF.

This clone was observed once. As DNA, the CDR3 is TGTGCCAGCAGCTCCGGGTTGGCGGTATACAATGAGCAGTTCTTC. This encodes CASSSGLAVYNEQFF. The genes are TRBV7-8 and TRBJ2-1; D remains ambiguous. Germline-derived CDR1 and CDR2 are SGHVS and FQNEAQ. V lost 4 bases to trimming and J lost 4 bases, with 14 bases between them. The length of the CDR3 is 15 residues.

The CDR3 protein is CASSLAGPYEQYF. The DNA for the CDR3 is TGTGCCAGTTCACTAGCGGGGCCCTACGAGCAGTACTTC. The chain links TRBV2 to TRBJ2-7, with 10 bases aligning to TRBD2. CDR3 length: 13 residues. Germline CDR1 is SNHLY and CDR2 is FYNNEI. V lost 9 bases to trimming and J lost 2 bases; unmatched junction nucleotides: 4.

The V gene is TRBV15, the J gene TRBJ1-6; D call uncertain. The V gene lost 9 bases and the J gene lost 6 bases, with 15 bases spanning the gap. The length of the CDR3 is 14 residues. The germline CDR1 and CDR2 sequences are LNHNV and YYDKDF (reference sequence). As DNA, the CDR3 is TGTGCCACGGTGACGTCCGGGTCTAATTCACCCCTCCACTTT. This translates into CATVTSGSNSPLHF.

The genes are TRBV11-2 and TRBJ2-3; 14 nucleotides agree with TRBD2. The V and J ends lost 6 bases and 4 bases, in that order; junction bases with no gene match: 6. CDR3 length: 16 amino acids. Germline CDR1 is SGHAT and CDR2 is FQNNGV. The CDR3 region is CASRGGLAGGSDTQYF. CDR3 nucleotides: TGTGCCAGCAGGGGAGGACTAGCGGGAGGTTCAGATACGCAGTATTTT.

The gene calls are TRBV28 and TRBJ2-7, with 9 bases aligning to TRBD1. Germline V gene data show CDR1 as MDHEN and CDR2 as SYDVKM. V shed 3 bases and J 3 bases; nucleotides not matched to a gene: 6. The CDR3 has 15 amino acids. The CDR3 spells CASSFPGTGHYEQYF. The CDR3 DNA follows: TGTGCCAGCAGTTTTCCCGGGACAGGGCACTACGAGCAGTACTTC. Full variable domain (outside the CDR3, taken from reference TRBV28 and TRBJ2-7): DVKVTQSSRYLVKRTGEKVFLECVQDMDHENMFWYRQDPGLGLRLIYFSYDVKMKEKGDIPEGYSVSREKKERFSLILESASTNQTSMYLCASSFPGTGHYEQYFGPGTRLTVT.

J is TRBJ2-7 and V is TRBV7-2, with 12 nucleotides matching TRBD2. The length of the CDR3 is 16 residues. Trimming took 5 bases from V and 0 from J; bases not matched to a gene: 5. Germline CDR1 and CDR2: SGHTA and FQGNSA. CDR3 in amino acids: CASSPPGLAGSYEQYF. The DNA for the CDR3 is TGTGCCAGCAGCCCCCCGGGACTAGCGGGCTCCTACGAGCAGTACTTC.

The chain couples TRBV7-2 to TRBJ2-3; 8 nucleotides line up with TRBD2. Trimming removed 2 bases from V and 2 bases from J; junction bases left unmatched: 9. Germline CDR1 SGHTA, CDR2 FQGNSA. The CDR3 spans 17 residues. In DNA, the CDR3 is TGTGCCAGCAGCTTAAGCGGGAGAAATATACCCACAGATACGCAGTATTTT. It yields the protein CASSLSGRNIPTDTQYF. The complete variable domain, with remaining parts taken from reference TRBV7-2 and TRBJ2-3, reads GAGVSQSPSNKVTEKGKDVELRCDPISGHTALYWYRQSLGQGLEFLIYFQGNSAPDKSGLPSDRFSAERTGGSVSTLTIQRTQQEDSAVYLCASSLSGRNIPTDTQYFGPGTRLTVL.

This clone was found once. The chain joins TRBV18 to TRBJ1-2, with D unclear. The CDR3 runs to 13 residues. Trimming removed 4 bases at V and 7 bases at J, with 13 bases between. The germline V gene encodes CDR1 KGHSH and CDR2 LQKENI. The CDR3 DNA follows: TGTGCCAGCTCACGACGGACTATGGGTGGCTACACCTTC. It codes for CASSRRTMGGYTF. Full variable domain (outside the CDR3, taken from reference TRBV18 and TRBJ1-2): NAGVMQNPRHLVRRRGQEARLRCSPMKGHSHVYWYRQLPEEGLKFMVYLQKENIIDESGMPKERFSAEFPKEGPSILRIQQVVRGDSAAYFCASSRRTMGGYTFGSGTRLTVV.

The chain joins TRBV18 to TRBJ2-1; perhaps TRBD2 as D (5 bases). V was shortened by 0 bases and J by 9 bases, with 12 bases between the two germline ends. The germline CDR1 and CDR2 sequences are KGHSH and LQKENI. The CDR3 is 14 amino acids. Here the CDR3 reads CASSPPGGPVEQFF. The CDR3 region has the DNA TGTGCCAGCTCACCACCTGGCGGGCCAGTTGAGCAGTTCTTC.

This chain links TRBV11-2 with TRBJ1-1; D is possibly TRBD1 (6 bases). Trimming removed 1 base from V and 4 bases from J, with 13 bases in between. Germline assignment: CDR1 SGHAT and CDR2 FQNNGV. The CDR3 spans 15 residues. The CDR3 DNA sequence: TGTGCCAGCAGCTTAGGATCAGGGGTGGGCACTGAAGCTTTCTTT. It translates to CASSLGSGVGTEAFF.

The rearrangement links TRBV6-4 to TRBJ2-5; 10 bases align to TRBD2. CDR1 is MRHNA and CDR2 is SNTAGT in the germline V gene. With 0 bases clipped from V and 4 bases from J, the junction kept 5 bases outside the gene matches. This CDR3 has 16 residues. The chain's CDR3 is CASSDSASGSPETQYF. The CDR3 DNA is TGTGCCAGCAGTGACTCGGCTAGCGGGAGCCCAGAGACCCAGTACTTC.

The chain has TRBV19 and TRBJ2-1; TRBD1 matches 8 bases. Trimming cost V 2 bases and J 6 bases; bases outside gene matches: 9. Germline CDR1 LNHDA, CDR2 SQIVND (reference sequence). This CDR3 contains 16 residues. The CDR3 here is CASSIFAGGFINEQFF. The CDR3 DNA follows: TGTGCCAGTAGTATATTTGCAGGGGGCTTTATCAATGAGCAGTTCTTC.

CDR3 sequence reads: CASSLGTGMVGRTNEKLFF. The CDR3 region has the DNA TGTGCCAGCAGCTTAGGAACAGGGATGGTCGGAAGGACTAATGAAAAACTGTTTTTT. V gene TRBV7-9 combines with J gene TRBJ1-4, with D tentatively TRBD1 (6 bases). V lost 1 base and J lost 2, with 20 bases in between. The germline V gene encodes CDR1 SEHNR and CDR2 FQNEAQ (reference sequence). The CDR3 extends over 19 amino acids.